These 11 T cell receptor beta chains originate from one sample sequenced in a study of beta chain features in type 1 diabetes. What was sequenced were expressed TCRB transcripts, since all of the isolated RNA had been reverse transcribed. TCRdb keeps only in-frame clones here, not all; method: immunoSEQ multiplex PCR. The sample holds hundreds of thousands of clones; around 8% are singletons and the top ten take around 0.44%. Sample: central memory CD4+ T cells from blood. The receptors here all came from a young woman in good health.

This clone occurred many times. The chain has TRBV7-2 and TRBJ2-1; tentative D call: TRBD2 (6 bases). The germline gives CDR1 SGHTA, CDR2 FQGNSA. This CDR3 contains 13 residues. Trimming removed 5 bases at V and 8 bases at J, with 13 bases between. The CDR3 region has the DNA TGTGCCAGCAGCCGAGAACTAGCCGATGAGCAGTTCTTC. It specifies CASSRELADEQFF.

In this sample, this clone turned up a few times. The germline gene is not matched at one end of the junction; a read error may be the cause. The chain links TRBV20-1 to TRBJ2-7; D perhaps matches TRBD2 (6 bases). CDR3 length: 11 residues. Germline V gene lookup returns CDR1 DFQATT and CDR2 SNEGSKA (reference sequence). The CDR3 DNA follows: TGCAGTGTCGGGACTTCCTCCGAGCAGTACTTC. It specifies CSVGTSSEQYF.

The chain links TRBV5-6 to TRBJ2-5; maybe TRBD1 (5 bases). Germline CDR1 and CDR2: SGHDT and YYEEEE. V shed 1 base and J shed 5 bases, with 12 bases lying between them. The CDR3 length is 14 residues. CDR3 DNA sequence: TGTGCCAGCAGCTTGTTTAGGGGTGGGGAGACCCAGTACTTC. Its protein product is CASSLFRGGETQYF. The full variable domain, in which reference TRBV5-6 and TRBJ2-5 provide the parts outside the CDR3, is DAGVTQSPTHLIKTRGQQVTLRCSPKSGHDTVSWYQQALGQGPQFIFQYYEEEERQRGNFPDRFSGHQFPNYSSELNVNALLLGDSALYLCASSLFRGGETQYFGPGTRLLVL.

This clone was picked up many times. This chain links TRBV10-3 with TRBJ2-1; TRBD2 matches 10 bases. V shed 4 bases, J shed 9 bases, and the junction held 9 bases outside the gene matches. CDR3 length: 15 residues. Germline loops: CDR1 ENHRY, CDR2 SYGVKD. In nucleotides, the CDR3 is TGTGCCATCAGTGGCGGGCTAGCGGGAGTCGGTGAGCAGTTCTTC. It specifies CAISGGLAGVGEQFF.

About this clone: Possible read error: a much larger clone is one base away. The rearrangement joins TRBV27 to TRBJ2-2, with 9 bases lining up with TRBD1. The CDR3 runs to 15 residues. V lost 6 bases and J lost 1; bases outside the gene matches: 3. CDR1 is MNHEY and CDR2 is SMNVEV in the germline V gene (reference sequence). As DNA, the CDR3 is TGTGCCAGCAGACGACAGGGGGGGAACACCGGGGAGCTGTTTTTT. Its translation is CASRRQGGNTGELFF.

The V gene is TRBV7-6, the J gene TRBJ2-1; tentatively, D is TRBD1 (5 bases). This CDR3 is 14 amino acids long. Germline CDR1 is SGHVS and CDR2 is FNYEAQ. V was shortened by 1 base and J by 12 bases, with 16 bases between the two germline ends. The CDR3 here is CASSLDTAKGWQFF. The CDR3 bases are TGTGCCAGCAGCTTAGACACGGCTAAGGGGTGGCAGTTCTTC.

The CDR3 region has the DNA TGTGCCAGCAGCCCCGACCAATACAATGAGCAGTTCTTC. Amino acids: CASSPDQYNEQFF. The J gene is TRBJ2-1, the V gene TRBV28; D unclear. CDR1 and CDR2 from the germline V gene are MDHEN and SYDVKM. There are 13 residues in the CDR3. Trimming cost V 6 bases and J 4 bases, with 10 bases left between them.

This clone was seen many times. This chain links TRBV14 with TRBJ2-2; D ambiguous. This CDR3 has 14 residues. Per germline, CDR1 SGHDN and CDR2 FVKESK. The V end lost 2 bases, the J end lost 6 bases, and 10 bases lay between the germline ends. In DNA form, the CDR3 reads TGTGCCAGCAGCCAACTTCTATCCCCCGGGGAGCTGTTTTTT. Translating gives CASSQLLSPGELFF.

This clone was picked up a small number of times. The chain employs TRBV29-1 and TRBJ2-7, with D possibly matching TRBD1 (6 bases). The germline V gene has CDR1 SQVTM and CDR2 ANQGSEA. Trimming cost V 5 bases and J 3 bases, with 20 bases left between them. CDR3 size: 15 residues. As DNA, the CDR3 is TGCAGCGTTTTACCCAGGGGAGCTAGAAGCTACGAGCAGTACTTC. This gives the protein CSVLPRGARSYEQYF.

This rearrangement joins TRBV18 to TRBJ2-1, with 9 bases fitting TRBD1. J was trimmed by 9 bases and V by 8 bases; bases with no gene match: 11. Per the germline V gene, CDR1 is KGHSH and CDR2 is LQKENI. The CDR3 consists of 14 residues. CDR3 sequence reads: CASTRDRARVEQFF. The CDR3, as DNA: TGTGCCAGCACGAGGGACAGGGCGAGAGTTGAGCAGTTCTTC. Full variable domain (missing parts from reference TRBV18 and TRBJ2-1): NAGVMQNPRHLVRRRGQEARLRCSPMKGHSHVYWYRQLPEEGLKFMVYLQKENIIDESGMPKERFSAEFPKEGPSILRIQQVVRGDSAAYFCASTRDRARVEQFFGPGTRLTVL.

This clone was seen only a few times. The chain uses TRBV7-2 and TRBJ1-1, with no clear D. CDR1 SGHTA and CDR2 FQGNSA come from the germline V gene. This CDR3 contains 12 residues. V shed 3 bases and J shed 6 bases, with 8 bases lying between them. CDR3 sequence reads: CASSFSYAEAFF. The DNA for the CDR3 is TGTGCCAGCAGCTTCTCATACGCTGAAGCTTTCTTT.